This T cell receptor beta chain was identified during a study of cytomegalovirus exposure and HLA in healthy donors. Regarding the study as a whole: Later findings reportedly placed an Asian-associated ancestry cluster below the approximately 620-donor mean for N-insertions.

PCR employed 60 Vbeta and 13 Jbeta primers. The method was immunoSEQ multiplex PCR; TCRdb's version includes in-frame clones alone and lacks a portion of them. The listing records about 130,000 clones. Regarding this clone: The antigen remains unidentified.

The germline gives CDR1 SGDLS, CDR2 YYNGEE. V lost 1 base and J lost 7, with 15 bases in between. The CDR3 sequence is 15 residues long. The genes are TRBV9 and TRBJ1-5; a possible D gene is TRBD1 (5 bases). The source is a woman aged 40 to 50 in good health and CMV-seropositive. The sequencing sample was made of PBMCs. The CDR3 loop reads CASSVTHGQGQPQHF. In DNA form, the CDR3 reads TGTGCCAGCAGCGTAACTCACGGGCAGGGCCAGCCCCAGCATTTT. Filled out from reference TRBV9 and TRBJ1-5, the complete variable domain reads DSGVTQTPKHLITATGQRVTLRCSPRSGDLSVYWYQQSLDQGLQFLIQYYNGEERAKGNILERFSAQQFPDLHSELNLSSLELGDSALYFCASSVTHGQGQPQHFGDGTRLSIL.